The 14 T cell receptor beta chains below were found in one sample sequenced in a study of T cell responses to AZD1222 COVID-19 vaccine. The repertoire was sequenced with immunoSEQ multiplex PCR; TCRdb's copy has only in-frame clones and lacks some. The sample has some 200,000 clones, roughly 94% seen once. Here the sequenced sample was peripheral blood, taken 28 days after the second dose of the MenACWY control vaccine. The receptor set was obtained from an adult who received the MenACWY meningococcal vaccine as a control.

This sequence joins TRBV29-1 and TRBJ2-1; TRBD2 matches 9 bases. This CDR3 has 14 amino acids. The V and J ends lost 2 bases and 9 bases, in that order; junction bases with no gene match: 8. The V gene's germline CDR1 is SQVTM and CDR2 ANQGSEA. As DNA, the CDR3 is TGCAGCGTTGAACGGCTAGCGGGACCCGCTGAGCAGTTCTTC. The encoded protein is CSVERLAGPAEQFF.

J is TRBJ1-4 and V is TRBV27; no firm D call. The CDR3 has 14 residues. V dropped 6 bases and J dropped 0 bases, with 8 bases sitting between them. The V gene's germline CDR1 is MNHEY and CDR2 SMNVEV (reference sequence). This chain's CDR3 is CASRHPATNEKLFF. In DNA, the CDR3 is TGTGCCAGCAGGCACCCCGCAACTAATGAAAAACTGTTTTTT.

The chain recombines TRBV18 with TRBJ2-1; 7 bases are shared with TRBD2. V trimming: 3 bases; J trimming: 2 bases; junction bases outside the gene matches: 7. There are 16 residues in the CDR3. In germline, CDR1 is KGHSH, CDR2 LQKENI. The CDR3: CASSPRSGTAYNEQFF. The CDR3, as DNA: TGTGCCAGCTCACCCCGGAGCGGGACGGCCTACAATGAGCAGTTCTTC. The full variable domain, with the rest looked up from reference TRBV18 and TRBJ2-1, is NAGVMQNPRHLVRRRGQEARLRCSPMKGHSHVYWYRQLPEEGLKFMVYLQKENIIDESGMPKERFSAEFPKEGPSILRIQQVVRGDSAAYFCASSPRSGTAYNEQFFGPGTRLTVL.

This clone occurred a few times. The chain employs TRBV3-1 (or the pseudogene TRBV3-2) and TRBJ2-1; D unclear. The CDR3 runs to 13 residues. Germline V gene data show CDR1 as LGHDT and CDR2 as YNNKEL (reference sequence). Trimming stripped 4 bases from V and 4 bases from J, with 8 bases between. CDR3 sequence (DNA): TGTGCCAGCAGCCGGACCGAATACAATGAGCAGTTCTTC. Residues: CASSRTEYNEQFF.

Concerning this clone: The sample has other DNA sequences that encode this CDR3 too. J is TRBJ1-4 and V is TRBV3-1 (or the pseudogene TRBV3-2); 9 bases are a match to TRBD1. CDR1 and CDR2 from the germline V gene are LGHDT and YNNKEL (reference sequence). Germline trimming cut 3 bases from V and 5 bases from J; bases unmatched to any gene: 4. The CDR3 runs to 15 residues. The CDR3 DNA is TGTGCCAGCAGCCAGGGGACAGGGCGGAATGAAAAACTGTTTTTT. It yields the protein CASSQGTGRNEKLFF.

This rearrangement joins TRBV3-1 (or the pseudogene TRBV3-2) to TRBJ1-1, with 10 bases lining up with TRBD1. Germline CDR1 LGHDT, CDR2 YNNKEL (reference sequence). Trimming cost V 4 bases and J 5 bases; bases outside gene matches: 4. This CDR3 has 14 amino acids. The CDR3 DNA follows: TGTGCCAGCAGCCGGTGGACAGGGGGGACTGAAGCTTTCTTT. Its translation: CASSRWTGGTEAFF.

J is TRBJ1-1 and V is TRBV28, with a weak D call TRBD1 (5 bases). This CDR3 is 16 amino acids long. Trimming removed 4 bases from V and 2 bases from J, with 17 bases in between. Germline lookup yields CDR1 MDHEN and CDR2 SYDVKM. CDR3 DNA: TGTGCCAGCAGTTATGGGGCAGGGATATCCAACACTGAAGCTTTCTTT. Translating gives CASSYGAGISNTEAFF. The whole variable domain, remainder taken from reference TRBV28 and TRBJ1-1, is DVKVTQSSRYLVKRTGEKVFLECVQDMDHENMFWYRQDPGLGLRLIYFSYDVKMKEKGDIPEGYSVSREKKERFSLILESASTNQTSMYLCASSYGAGISNTEAFFGQGTRLTVV.

The chain carries TRBV29-1 and TRBJ1-2; D not certain. Germline-derived CDR1 and CDR2 are SQVTM and ANQGSEA. The V end was cut by 0 bases, the J end by 8 bases, with 7 bases between. The CDR3 length is 11 residues. CDR3 nucleotides: TGCAGCGTTGAAGAGAGGGAGGGCTACACCTTC. As protein: CSVEEREGYTF.

V usage is TRBV7-9 and J usage is TRBJ1-5; 10 bases are a match to TRBD1. After removal of 2 bases from V and 4 bases from J, the junction contained 5 bases not matched to a gene. This CDR3 is built from 16 residues. CDR1 is SEHNR, CDR2 FQNEAQ, per germline (reference sequence). The CDR3 DNA reads as TGTGCCAGCAGCTTATCGACAGGGGGCCTAAATCAGCCCCAGCATTTT. Translation: CASSLSTGGLNQPQHF.

The J gene is TRBJ2-2, the V gene TRBV21-1. TRBV21-1 is deemed a pseudogene. The CDR3 is made up of 14 amino acids. CDR3 loop: CASSYLPRAGELFF. CDR3 nucleotides: TGTGCCAGCTCCTACCTTCCAAGGGCCGGGGAGCTGTTTTTT.

This sequence joins TRBV28 and TRBJ2-1; TRBD1 matches 7 bases. The CDR3 spans 17 residues. After removal of 4 bases from V and 0 bases from J, the junction contained 9 bases not matched to a gene. CDR1 and CDR2 from the germline V gene are MDHEN and SYDVKM. The CDR3 DNA sequence: TGTGCCAGCAGTTCCATACCAGGGGGAGTCTCCTACAATGAGCAGTTCTTC. Translating gives CASSSIPGGVSYNEQFF.

The V gene is TRBV9, the J gene TRBJ2-5; D might be TRBD2 (6 bases). The CDR3 has 15 amino acids. V was trimmed by 3 bases and J by 5 bases, leaving 17 bases between them. From germline, CDR1 is SGDLS and CDR2 YYNGEE. This CDR3 reads CASSARSFGGETQYF. The CDR3, as DNA: TGTGCCAGCAGCGCCCGGAGTTTCGGGGGTGAGACCCAGTACTTC.

The CDR3 is CASSLQETSYEQYF. The DNA of the CDR3 is TGCGCCAGCAGCTTGCAGGAAACTTCCTACGAGCAGTACTTC. The rearrangement links TRBV5-1 to TRBJ2-7; D gene unclear. Germline CDR1 and CDR2: SGHRS and YFSETQ. The CDR3 runs 14 residues. The germline V and J ends were trimmed by 1 base and 1 base, with 9 bases remaining between them.

V gene TRBV7-9 combines with J gene TRBJ2-3; D unresolved. Germline V CDR1 and CDR2: SEHNR, FQNEAQ (reference sequence). The CDR3 has 12 amino acids. Trimming took off 2 bases at V and 7 bases at J, with 7 bases between the two ends. The CDR3 bases are TGTGCCAGCAGCTTATCATCAAATACGCAGTATTTT. Encoded protein: CASSLSSNTQYF. Looking up the rest from reference TRBV7-9 and TRBJ2-3 gives the full variable domain: DTGVSQNPRHKITKRGQNVTFRCDPISEHNRLYWYRQTLGQGPEFLTYFQNEAQLEKSRLLSDRFSAERPKGSFSTLEIQRTEQGDSAMYLCASSLSSNTQYFGPGTRLTVL.